Listed here is a single TCR beta chain. In the original workflow: Amplification of reference gene primers was used by the study to estimate nucleated cell counts. Profiling relied on immunoSEQ multiplex PCR, and the TCRdb table lists in-frame clones only, not all of them. V and J calls and clone size are those listed in that table; D and trimming were worked out from the DNA. The table records approximately 100,000 clones, approximately 86% of them present only once. This CDR3 has 15 amino acids. Germline assignment: CDR1 SGDLS and CDR2 YYNGEE. Trimming removed 7 bases from V and 5 bases from J, with 18 bases in between. This sample is part of a study of blood T cell repertoires in COVID-19. Background on the study: Some COVID-19 samples were acute and others convalescent; all came from the United States, Italy and Spain. PBMCs, B-cell-depleted T cells, or T cells provided the cDNA or gDNA that made up the material.

The gene calls are TRBV9 and TRBJ2-2; possible D gene TRBD1, 8 bases. This TCR came from a man aged 45-60 years with acute or convalescent COVID-19. The sequenced material came from peripheral blood. The CDR3 protein is CASGDRGGNTGELFF. For the CDR3, the DNA is TGTGCCAGCGGAGACAGGGGAGGGAATACCGGGGAGCTGTTTTTT.